The next 20 T cell receptor beta chains were all read from a single sample in a study of blood T cell repertoires in COVID-19 (dated by TCRdb to 2019 to 2021). To prepare the library, the immunoSEQ multiplex PCR assay was applied. As stored in TCRdb, this immuneACCESS dataset retains in-frame rearrangements with V and J assigned. A fraction of the clones does not appear; measured against another copy, unresolved V genes explain less than half of the discrepancy, and the remainder lacks a known reason. The sample table lists roughly 97,000 clones, roughly 86% of them with a count of one. Just under 20% of the sample is held by the ten biggest clonotypes. The sample consisted of peripheral blood. These receptors all come from a human donor in a cohort sampled during active COVID-19.

This clone was picked up one time. V is TRBV11-3 and J is TRBJ2-1, with D uncertain. Germline V lookup: CDR1 SGHNT, CDR2 YENEEA. V was clipped by 1 base and J by 2 bases, with 6 bases between them. The CDR3 consists of 14 residues. CDR3 in amino acids: CASSLGSTYNEQFF. Written as DNA, the CDR3 is TGTGCCAGCAGCTTAGGGTCTACCTACAATGAGCAGTTCTTC.

V and J are TRBV28 and TRBJ2-3; 12 positions agree with TRBD2. Germline V lookup: CDR1 MDHEN, CDR2 SYDVKM. V lost 6 bases to trimming and J lost 3 bases; unmatched junction nucleotides: 13. This CDR3 spans 18 amino acids. Here the CDR3 reads CASSILAGGPLGTDTQYF. CDR3 sequence (DNA): TGTGCCAGCAGCATTCTAGCGGGAGGGCCCTTGGGGACAGATACGCAGTATTTT.

The chain couples TRBV9 to TRBJ2-4, with a tentative D call TRBD2 (7 bases). Germline CDR1 SGDLS, CDR2 YYNGEE. CDR3 size: 15 residues. Trimming took off 0 bases at V and 8 bases at J, with 15 bases between the two ends. The CDR3 DNA is TGTGCCAGCAGCGTAGATATAGGGGAGGGGGACATTCAGTACTTC. Its translation is CASSVDIGEGDIQYF.

The chain links TRBV27 to TRBJ2-2; 7 nucleotides agree with TRBD1. CDR1 is MNHEY and CDR2 is SMNVEV in the germline V gene (reference sequence). The CDR3 covers 14 residues. J gave up 7 bases and V 6 bases, and 8 bases lay outside the gene matches. As DNA, the CDR3 is TGTGCCAGCAGAGTGACAGGGATAGGCGGGGAGCTGTTTTTT. Translating gives CASRVTGIGGELFF.

The chain links TRBV4-2 to TRBJ1-2; D possibly corresponds to TRBD1 (6 bases). V lost 1 base to trimming and J lost 5 bases, with 14 bases between them. The germline V gene has CDR1 LGHNA and CDR2 YNFKEQ. The CDR3 has 15 residues. The CDR3: CASSQGSRGLYGYTF. In DNA form, the CDR3 reads TGTGCCAGCAGCCAAGGAAGCAGGGGTCTTTATGGCTACACCTTC.

The rearrangement joins TRBV19 to TRBJ1-2; no clear D. The V gene's germline CDR1 is LNHDA and CDR2 SQIVND (reference sequence). The V end lost 3 bases, the J end lost 4 bases, and 18 bases lay between the germline ends. This CDR3 contains 16 residues. DNA for the CDR3: TGTGCCAGTAGTATCGGAACTAACCCCAACTTCTATGGCTACACCTTC. It specifies CASSIGTNPNFYGYTF.

The chain combines TRBV7-8 with TRBJ2-3; TRBD1 might be the D (6 bases). Trimming shortened V by 7 bases and J by 0 bases, and 17 bases separated the two germline ends. The CDR3 loop spans 16 amino acids. Germline values: CDR1 SGHVS, CDR2 FQNEAQ. CDR3 in amino acids: CASIFRWGPSTDTQYF. The CDR3 region has the DNA TGTGCCAGCATCTTCCGGTGGGGGCCTAGCACAGATACGCAGTATTTT.

The rearrangement joins TRBV9 to TRBJ1-6, with D perhaps TRBD1 (5 bases). Trimming left V 0 bases short and J 10 bases short, with 14 bases between. Germline V gene sequence: CDR1 SGDLS, CDR2 YYNGEE. The CDR3 contains 15 residues. CDR3 DNA sequence: TGTGCCAGCAGCGTAGCTACTACGGAGGGGTCACCCCTCCACTTT. Protein product: CASSVATTEGSPLHF.

V usage is TRBV5-5 and J usage is TRBJ2-2, with TRBD2 matching 11 bases. Germline V gives CDR1 SGHKS, CDR2 YYEKEE (reference sequence). The CDR3 contains 16 residues. J was trimmed by 2 bases and V by 7 bases; bases with no gene match: 7. The CDR3 sequence: CASGGLAEINTGELFF. DNA of the CDR3: TGTGCCAGCGGGGGACTAGCGGAAATAAACACCGGGGAGCTGTTTTTT.

This clone turned up a few times. V gene TRBV28 combines with J gene TRBJ1-1, with 7 bases fitting TRBD1. In germline, CDR1 is MDHEN, CDR2 SYDVKM. This CDR3 spans 15 amino acids. The V gene end was trimmed by 3 bases and the J gene end by 3 bases; junction bases not matched to a gene: 7. Here the CDR3 DNA reads TGTGCCAGCAGTTTTTGGGGCAGGGGGGACACTGAAGCTTTCTTT. This sequence encodes CASSFWGRGDTEAFF. The full variable domain, completed using reference TRBV28 and TRBJ1-1, is DVKVTQSSRYLVKRTGEKVFLECVQDMDHENMFWYRQDPGLGLRLIYFSYDVKMKEKGDIPEGYSVSREKKERFSLILESASTNQTSMYLCASSFWGRGDTEAFFGQGTRLTVV.

This sequence joins TRBV27 and TRBJ2-5; 11 nucleotides line up with TRBD2. V lost 6 bases and J lost 4; bases outside the gene matches: 7. This CDR3 spans 15 amino acids. Looked up from germline, CDR1 is MNHEY and CDR2 is SMNVEV (reference sequence). As DNA, the CDR3 is TGTGCCAGCAGGCCCAGACTAGCGGGACCAGAGACCCAGTACTTC. Translated, it gives CASRPRLAGPETQYF.

The V and J genes are TRBV9 and TRBJ2-5, with 15 bases matching TRBD2. The V gene end was trimmed by 4 bases and the J gene end by 5 bases; junction bases not matched to a gene: 12. This CDR3 region has 18 residues. Germline V gene sequence: CDR1 SGDLS, CDR2 YYNGEE. This chain's CDR3 is CASSLFGGLAGGAETQYF. In nucleotides, the CDR3 is TGTGCCAGCAGCCTTTTCGGGGGACTAGCGGGAGGTGCGGAGACCCAGTACTTC.

V and J are TRBV15 and TRBJ2-7; TRBD1 matches at 8 bases. Germline loops: CDR1 LNHNV, CDR2 YYDKDF (reference sequence). The CDR3 has 13 amino acids. The junction had 8 bases not matched to a gene; V was cut back by 9 bases and J by 4 bases. CDR3: CATATNRGYEQYF. The CDR3 DNA reads as TGTGCCACAGCGACGAACAGGGGGTACGAGCAGTACTTC.

This clone has just one count. The chain couples TRBV7-9 to TRBJ1-1; the D is unclear. Per the germline V gene, CDR1 is SEHNR and CDR2 is FQNEAQ (reference sequence). The CDR3 extends over 12 amino acids. V was clipped by 4 bases and J by 6 bases, with 9 bases between them. The CDR3 sequence: CASSSVGAEAFF. The CDR3 nucleotides are TGTGCCAGCAGCTCGGTCGGGGCTGAAGCTTTCTTT.

The chain has TRBV5-3 and TRBJ1-2; D possibly corresponds to TRBD1 (6 bases). TRBV5-3 is an ORF; its function is uncertain. V shed 8 bases and J shed 2 bases, with 19 bases lying between them. The CDR3 is made up of 15 amino acids. In DNA, the CDR3 is TGTGCCAGGCTTAAGGGTGGTCAGGGGAACTATGGCTACACCTTC. This gives the protein CARLKGGQGNYGYTF.

The V call is TRBV5-1, the J call TRBJ2-1; 11 bases are shared with TRBD2. Trimming cost V 2 bases and J 3 bases; bases outside gene matches: 4. The CDR3 is 16 amino acids. Germline V CDR1 and CDR2: SGHRS, YFSETQ. CDR3 nucleotide sequence: TGCGCCAGCAGCTTAACAACTAGCGGGGGCTACAATGAGCAGTTCTTC. This translates into CASSLTTSGGYNEQFF.

This clone has only one observation. J is TRBJ2-2 and V is TRBV5-4, with D hard to call. This CDR3 is 14 amino acids long. The germline gives CDR1 SGHNT, CDR2 YYREEE (reference sequence). Trimming left V 1 base short and J 1 base short, with 5 bases between. For the CDR3, the DNA is TGTGCCAGCAGCTTGAGACAGAACACCGGGGAGCTGTTTTTT. This translates into CASSLRQNTGELFF.

The chain couples TRBV14 to TRBJ1-2; possible D gene TRBD1, 5 bases. The CDR3 runs 16 residues. The germline V and J ends were trimmed by 0 bases and 6 bases, with 17 bases remaining between them. CDR1 SGHDN and CDR2 FVKESK come from the germline V gene. Here the CDR3 DNA reads TGTGCCAGCAGCCAAGACCCCGGGGGACTGTGGAATGGCTACACCTTC. Amino acids: CASSQDPGGLWNGYTF.

V is TRBV3-1 (or the pseudogene TRBV3-2) and J is TRBJ2-7; D is possibly TRBD2 (6 bases). The CDR3 consists of 15 residues. Germline loops: CDR1 LGHDT, CDR2 YNNKEL (reference sequence). Between the trimmed V and J ends, which lost 2 bases and 0 bases, there was a span of 11 bases. CDR3 residues: CASSQFIADSYEQYF. CDR3 in DNA: TGTGCCAGCAGCCAATTCATAGCGGACTCCTACGAGCAGTACTTC.

This rearrangement joins TRBV27 to TRBJ2-7; 10 bases align to TRBD2. This CDR3 is 15 amino acids long. Per the germline V gene, CDR1 is MNHEY and CDR2 is SMNVEV (reference sequence). J was trimmed by 2 bases and V by 4 bases; bases with no gene match: 5. The CDR3 loop reads CASSSSGTSAYEQYF. The CDR3 bases are TGTGCCAGCAGTTCCTCCGGGACTAGCGCCTACGAGCAGTACTTC.